Described below is a single TCR beta chain sequence and its context. The record originates from a study of control samples from healthy donors and cancer patients. The data were produced by immunoSEQ multiplex PCR, yet TCRdb's version contains in-frame clones alone and is incomplete. The sample yields 400,000 to 450,000 clones, 80% to 95% seen once. Source material: PBMCs. The TCR originated in a middle-aged man with head and neck cancer.

As DNA, the CDR3 is TGTGCCAGCAGTTTTGGCTGGTCGTACGAGCAGTACTTC. This sequence encodes CASSFGWSYEQYF. The rearrangement uses TRBV12-3 or TRBV12-4 and TRBJ2-7, with D unresolved. The CDR3 is made up of 13 amino acids. Trimming left V 3 bases short and J 4 bases short, with 10 bases between.